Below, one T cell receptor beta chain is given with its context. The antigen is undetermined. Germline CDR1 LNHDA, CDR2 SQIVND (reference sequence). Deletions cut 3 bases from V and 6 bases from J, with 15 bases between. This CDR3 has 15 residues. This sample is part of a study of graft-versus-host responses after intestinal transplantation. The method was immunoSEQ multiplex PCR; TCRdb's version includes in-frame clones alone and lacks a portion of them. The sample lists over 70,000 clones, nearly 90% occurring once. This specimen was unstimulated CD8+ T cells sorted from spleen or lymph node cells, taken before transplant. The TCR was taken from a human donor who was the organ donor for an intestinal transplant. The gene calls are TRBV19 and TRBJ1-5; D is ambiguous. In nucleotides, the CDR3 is TGTGCCAGTAGTATCCGTTCTAGGTCCCCTCAGCCCCAGCATTTT. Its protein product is CASSIRSRSPQPQHF.